One sample yielded the 2 T cell receptor beta chains listed below, sequenced in a study of blood T cells in healthy people across ages (dated by TCRdb to the mid-2010s). The library was prepared using 5' RACE. The sequencing machine was an Illumina HiSeq 2500. A second PCR of roughly 6 to 12 cycles was performed with a sample-barcoded 5' primer and a J-beta primer mix. TCRdb's own reprocessing of the public reads used fastp at Q25 and MiXCR and kept productive beta chains. Under each unique CDR3 protein, matching rows form one entry showing the most common genes and DNA. This sample lists 790,000 or so distinct CDR3 sequences; more than 35% were detected once. Clones ranked in the top ten supply around 18% of the sample. The sequencing sample was made of blood. These receptors all come from a man aged 80 or over in good health.

This sequence joins TRBV20-1 and TRBJ2-3; D is unresolved. The CDR3 totals 15 residues. The germline CDR1 and CDR2 sequences are DFQATT and SNEGSKA (reference sequence). Trimming took 3 bases from V and 0 from J, leaving 13 bases between them. CDR3 sequence (DNA): TGCAGTGCTAGGGAGTTGCCTCTTAGCACAGATACGCAGTATTTT. Translating it yields CSARELPLSTDTQYF.

This clonotype has ten or more counts. The chain has TRBV10-3 and TRBJ2-3, with D perhaps assigned TRBD1 or TRBD2 (5 bases each). The CDR3 covers 14 residues. Trimming removed 6 bases from V and 2 bases from J, with 12 bases in between. CDR1 and CDR2 from the germline V gene are ENHRY and SYGVKD. The CDR3 protein is CAISRDRNTDTQYF. The CDR3 nucleotides read TGTGCCATCAGCCGGGACCGAAACACAGATACGCAGTATTTT.